The 6 T cell receptor beta chains listed next were all sequenced from one sample in a study of monozygotic twins with inflammatory bowel disease. Reanalyzing the 5' RACE reads, TCRdb keeps one entry per CDR3 protein, without DNA. The sample table sets out about 420,000 distinct CDR3 sequences. Material: blood. These receptors all stem from a human donor with ulcerative colitis or Crohn's disease, or a healthy co-twin of an affected twin (not recorded which).

The genes are TRBV20-1 and TRBJ1-4; the D call from TCRdb, TRBD1, cannot be confirmed without DNA. This CDR3 has 13 residues. CDR1 DFQATT and CDR2 SNEGSKA come from the germline V gene (reference sequence). CDR3 in amino acids: CSAQGAVNEKLFF.

The chain is built from TRBV7-2 and TRBJ2-2; TCRdb proposes TRBD1, but this gene call is untestable without DNA. Per germline, CDR1 SGHTA and CDR2 FQGNSA. CDR3 size: 16 residues. CDR3 amino acids: CASSPRDRVVSGELFF.

The chain employs TRBV2 and TRBJ1-2; TCRdb selects TRBD1, and the lack of DNA leaves this call unchecked. Germline values: CDR1 SNHLY, CDR2 FYNNEI. This CDR3 has 13 amino acids. This CDR3 is CASSDWTENGYTF.

The gene calls are TRBV12-3 or TRBV12-4 and TRBJ1-2; the D call of TRBD1 rests on TCRdb alone, since no DNA is present to check it. The length of the CDR3 is 15 residues. CDR3 region: CASTLRDRVYYGYTF.

The rearrangement joins TRBV5-1 to TRBJ1-5. The germline V gene has CDR1 SGHRS and CDR2 YFSETQ. This CDR3 region has 15 residues. CDR3 sequence: CASDFNDLGNQPQHF.

CDR3 region: CASSGKENYGYTF. The rearrangement joins TRBV18 to TRBJ1-2. The CDR3 totals 13 residues. Per germline, CDR1 KGHSH and CDR2 LQKENI.